The table lists the clone carrying this T cell receptor (beta chain) with many counts. Its specificity is unknown. This record belongs to a study of spatial heterogeneity in lung cancer. This CDR3 is built from 17 residues. CDR1 is DFQATT and CDR2 is SNEGSKA in the germline V gene (reference sequence). The V and J ends lost 1 base and 6 bases, in that order; junction bases with no gene match: 15. On each TCR cDNA molecule, a unique molecular identifier was present. TCRdb reprocessed the 5' RACE reads via MiXCR and lists one record per CDR3 protein. Of 45,000 to 55,000 distinct CDR3 sequences detected, around 5.2% appear once; the ten largest clones hold approximately 12%. This sample's time point: sample taken at primary tumor resection. Unsorted whole RNA samples from tumor, nontumor lung or frozen PBMC were sequenced. Whole-study results and caveats: Ubiquitous expanded tumor TCRs were seen in blood more at resection than at follow-up.

The rearrangement uses TRBV20-1 and TRBJ1-2, with 9 positions matching TRBD1. This material consisted of PBMCs, taken at surgery. This sequence was found in a male donor with early-stage non-small cell lung cancer. CDR3 nucleotide sequence: TGCAGTGCTAGAGGTCTCAATCCCTGGGACAGGGAAGATGGCTACACCTTC. Encoded protein: CSARGLNPWDREDGYTF.